This T cell receptor beta chain is drawn from a study of T cell clonotyping in hematopoietic cell transplantation. The assay was immunoSEQ multiplex PCR, and TCRdb's table has in-frame clones only and misses some. The repertoire holds more than 70,000 clones, about 96% seen once, with under 2% in the top ten. Time point meaning: recipient sample about 28 days before transplant, after cytoreduction. Per germline, CDR1 MDHEN and CDR2 SYDVKM. V gave up 7 bases and J gave up 3 bases, with 12 bases separating them. This CDR3 has 14 residues. The V and J genes are TRBV28 and TRBJ1-4; a weak D match, TRBD1 (5 bases). This clonotype was sampled from a woman in her forties or fifties with acute myeloid leukemia. Some clones in this sample may be carry-over from other donors' samples. The sequenced sample was peripheral blood mononuclear cells, obtained before stem cell transplant. The CDR3 loop reads CASTPGRANEKLFF. The CDR3 DNA sequence: TGTGCCAGCACGCCTGGCAGGGCTAATGAAAAACTGTTTTTT.